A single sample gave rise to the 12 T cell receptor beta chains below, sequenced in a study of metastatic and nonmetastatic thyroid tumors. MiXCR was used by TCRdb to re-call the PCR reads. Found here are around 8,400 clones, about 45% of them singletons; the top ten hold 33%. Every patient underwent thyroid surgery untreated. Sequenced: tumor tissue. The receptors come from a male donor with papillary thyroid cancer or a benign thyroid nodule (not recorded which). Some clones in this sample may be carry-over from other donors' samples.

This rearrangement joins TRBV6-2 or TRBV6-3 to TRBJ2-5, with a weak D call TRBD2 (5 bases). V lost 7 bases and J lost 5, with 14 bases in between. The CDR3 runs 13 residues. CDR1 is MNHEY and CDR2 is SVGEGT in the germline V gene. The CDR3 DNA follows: TGTGCCAGCATACCAACTAGTGCCGAGACCCAGTACTTC. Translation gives CASIPTSAETQYF.

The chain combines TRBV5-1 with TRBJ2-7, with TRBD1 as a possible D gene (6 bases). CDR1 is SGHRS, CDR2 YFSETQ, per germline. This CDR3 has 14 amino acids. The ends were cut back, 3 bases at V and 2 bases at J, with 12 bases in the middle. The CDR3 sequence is CASSSRDTTYEQYF. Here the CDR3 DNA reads TGCGCCAGCAGCTCTCGGGACACAACCTACGAGCAGTACTTC.

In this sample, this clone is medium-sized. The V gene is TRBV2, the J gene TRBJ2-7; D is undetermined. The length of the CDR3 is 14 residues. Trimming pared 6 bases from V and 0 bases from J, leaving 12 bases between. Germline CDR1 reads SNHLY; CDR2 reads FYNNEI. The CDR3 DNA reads TGTGCCAGCAGGTCGGACGCCAACTCCTACGAGCAGTACTTC. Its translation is CASRSDANSYEQYF.

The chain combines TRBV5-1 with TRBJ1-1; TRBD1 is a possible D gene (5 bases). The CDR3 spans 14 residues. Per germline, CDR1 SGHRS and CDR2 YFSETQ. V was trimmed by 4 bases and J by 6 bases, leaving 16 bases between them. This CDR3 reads CASSGDPGRAEAFF. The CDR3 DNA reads TGCGCCAGCAGCGGGGACCCCGGTAGGGCTGAAGCTTTCTTT.

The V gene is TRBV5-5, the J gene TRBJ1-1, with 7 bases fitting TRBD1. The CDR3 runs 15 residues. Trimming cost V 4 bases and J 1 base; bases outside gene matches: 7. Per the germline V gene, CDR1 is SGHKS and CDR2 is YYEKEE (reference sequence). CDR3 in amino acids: CASSHWTGTNTEAFF. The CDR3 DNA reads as TGTGCCAGCAGCCACTGGACAGGAACGAACACTGAAGCTTTCTTT.

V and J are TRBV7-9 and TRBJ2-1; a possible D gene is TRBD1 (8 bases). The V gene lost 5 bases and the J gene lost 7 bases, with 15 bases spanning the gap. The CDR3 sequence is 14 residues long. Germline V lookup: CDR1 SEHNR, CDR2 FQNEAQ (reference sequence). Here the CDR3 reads CASSPKQGGNEQFF. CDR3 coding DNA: TGTGCCAGCAGCCCGAAACAGGGGGGGAATGAGCAGTTCTTC.

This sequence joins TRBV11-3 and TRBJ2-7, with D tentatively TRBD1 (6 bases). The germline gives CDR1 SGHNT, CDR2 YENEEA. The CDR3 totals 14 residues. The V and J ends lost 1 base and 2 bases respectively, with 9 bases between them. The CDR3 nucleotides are TGTGCCAGCAGCTTAGCAGGGGCCCCCTACGAGCAGTACTTC. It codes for CASSLAGAPYEQYF.

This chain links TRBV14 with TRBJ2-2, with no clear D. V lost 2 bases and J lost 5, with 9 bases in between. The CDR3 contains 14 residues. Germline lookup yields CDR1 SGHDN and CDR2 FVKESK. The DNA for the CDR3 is TGTGCCAGCAGCCAATGGGGAATTACCGGGGAGCTGTTTTTT. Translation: CASSQWGITGELFF.

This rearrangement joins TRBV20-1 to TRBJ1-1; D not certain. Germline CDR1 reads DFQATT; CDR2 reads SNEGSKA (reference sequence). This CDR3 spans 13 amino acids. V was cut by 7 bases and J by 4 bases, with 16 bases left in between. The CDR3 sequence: CSVPLHRGTEAFF. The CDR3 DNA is TGCAGTGTACCGCTCCATAGAGGCACTGAAGCTTTCTTT.

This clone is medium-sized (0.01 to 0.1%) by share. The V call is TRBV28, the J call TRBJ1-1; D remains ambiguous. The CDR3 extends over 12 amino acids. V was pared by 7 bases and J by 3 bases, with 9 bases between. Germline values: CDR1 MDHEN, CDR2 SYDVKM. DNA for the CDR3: TGTGCCAGCACGTCGGTATACACTGAAGCTTTCTTT. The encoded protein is CASTSVYTEAFF. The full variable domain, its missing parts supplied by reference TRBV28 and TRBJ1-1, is DVKVTQSSRYLVKRTGEKVFLECVQDMDHENMFWYRQDPGLGLRLIYFSYDVKMKEKGDIPEGYSVSREKKERFSLILESASTNQTSMYLCASTSVYTEAFFGQGTRLTVV.

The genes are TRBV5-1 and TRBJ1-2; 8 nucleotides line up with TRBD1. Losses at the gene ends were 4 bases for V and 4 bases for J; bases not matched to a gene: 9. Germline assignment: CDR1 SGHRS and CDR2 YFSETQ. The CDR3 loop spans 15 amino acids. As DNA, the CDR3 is TGCGCCAGCAGCAGAGATGGACAGGGACGCTATGGCTACACCTTC. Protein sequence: CASSRDGQGRYGYTF. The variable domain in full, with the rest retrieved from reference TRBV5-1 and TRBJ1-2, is KAGVTQTPRYLIKTRGQQVTLSCSPISGHRSVSWYQQTPGQGLQFLFEYFSETQRNKGNFPGRFSGRQFSNSRSEMNVSTLELGDSALYLCASSRDGQGRYGYTFGSGTRLTVV.

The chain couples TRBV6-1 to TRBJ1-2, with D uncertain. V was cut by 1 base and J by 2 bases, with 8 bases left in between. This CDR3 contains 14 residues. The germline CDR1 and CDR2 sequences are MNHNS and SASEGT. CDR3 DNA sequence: TGTGCCAGCAGTGAAGTAGTTCCGAACTATGGCTACACCTTC. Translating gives CASSEVVPNYGYTF.